This TCR beta chain appears in the sequencing data of a study of radiotherapy plus CTLA-4 blockade in lung cancer. Overall study: Disease control was present in around a third of patients, and objective responses in approximately 20%.

Assay used: immunoSEQ multiplex PCR; TCRdb lists only in-frame clones, some missing. The table includes about 78,000 clones, about 86% detected once. Points from the study as a whole: Reported findings show early blood T cell clone dynamics, with interferon-beta, best predicted response.

Note on this clone: Its antigen is undetermined.

Germline loops: CDR1 LNHNV, CDR2 YYDKDF (reference sequence). The CDR3 sequence is 16 residues long. The V and J ends lost 0 bases and 4 bases respectively, with 15 bases between them. The starting material was peripheral blood, obtained from a patient treated with radiotherapy plus ipilimumab. The TCR originated in a human donor with non-small cell lung cancer who had a partial response to radiotherapy plus ipilimumab. The chain employs TRBV15 and TRBJ1-1; weak D call: TRBD1 (5 bases). The CDR3 loop is CATSRERQGFGTEAFF. CDR3 nucleotide sequence: TGTGCCACCAGCAGAGAGAGGCAGGGCTTTGGCACTGAAGCTTTCTTT.